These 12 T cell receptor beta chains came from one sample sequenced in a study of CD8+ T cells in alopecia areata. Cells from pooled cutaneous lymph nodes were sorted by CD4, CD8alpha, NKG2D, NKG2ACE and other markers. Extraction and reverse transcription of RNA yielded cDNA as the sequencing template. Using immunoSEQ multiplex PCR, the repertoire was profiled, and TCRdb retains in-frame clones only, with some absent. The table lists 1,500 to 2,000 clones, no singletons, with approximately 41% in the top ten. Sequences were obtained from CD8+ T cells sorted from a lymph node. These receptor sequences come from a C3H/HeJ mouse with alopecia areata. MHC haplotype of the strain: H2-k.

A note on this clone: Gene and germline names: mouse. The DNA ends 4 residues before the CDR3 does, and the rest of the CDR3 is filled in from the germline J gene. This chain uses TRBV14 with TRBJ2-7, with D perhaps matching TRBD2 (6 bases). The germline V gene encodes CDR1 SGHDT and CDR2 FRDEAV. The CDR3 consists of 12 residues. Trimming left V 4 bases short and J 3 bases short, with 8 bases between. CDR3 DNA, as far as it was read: TGTGCCAGCAGTGGGGGGATCTAT. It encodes CASSGGIY. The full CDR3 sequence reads CASSGGIYEQYF.

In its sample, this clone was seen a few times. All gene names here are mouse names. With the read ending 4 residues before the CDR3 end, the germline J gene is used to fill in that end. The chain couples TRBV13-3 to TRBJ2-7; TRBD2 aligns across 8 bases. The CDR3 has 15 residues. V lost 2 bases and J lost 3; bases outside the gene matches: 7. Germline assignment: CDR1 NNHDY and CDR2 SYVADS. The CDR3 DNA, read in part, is TGTGCCAGCAGTGACCTCGACTGGGGCTTCTAT. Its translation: CASSDLDWGFY. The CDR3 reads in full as CASSDLDWGFYEQYF.

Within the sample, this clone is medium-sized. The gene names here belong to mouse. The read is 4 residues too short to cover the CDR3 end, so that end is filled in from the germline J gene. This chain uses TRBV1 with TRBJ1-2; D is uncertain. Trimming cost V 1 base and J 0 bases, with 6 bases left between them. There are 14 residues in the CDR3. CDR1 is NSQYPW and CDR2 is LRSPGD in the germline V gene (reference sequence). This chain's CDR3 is CTCSAGQTNSDYTF. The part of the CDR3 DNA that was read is TGCACCTGCAGTGCAGGACAAACAAACTCC.

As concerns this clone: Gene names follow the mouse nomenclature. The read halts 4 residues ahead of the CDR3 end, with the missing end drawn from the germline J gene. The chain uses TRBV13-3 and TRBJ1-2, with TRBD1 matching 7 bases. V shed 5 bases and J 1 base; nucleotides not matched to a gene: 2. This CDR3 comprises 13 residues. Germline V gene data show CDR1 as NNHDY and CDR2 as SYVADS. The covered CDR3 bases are TGTGCCAGCAGCCCAGGGGGAAACTCC. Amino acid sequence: CASSPGGNS. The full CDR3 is CASSPGGNSDYTF.

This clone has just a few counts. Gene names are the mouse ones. The CDR3 spells CASGDDWGGNQDTQYF. The sequenced part of the CDR3 DNA is TGTGCCAGCGGTGATGACTGGGGGGGTAACCAAGAC. The rearrangement joins TRBV13-2 to TRBJ2-5; 10 bases map to TRBD2. The CDR3 extends 4 residues past the end of the read, so its final part is completed from the germline J gene. Losses at the gene ends were 0 bases for V and 0 bases for J; bases not matched to a gene: 1. The CDR3 sequence is 16 residues long. Germline V gene lookup returns CDR1 NNHNN and CDR2 SYGAGS (reference sequence).

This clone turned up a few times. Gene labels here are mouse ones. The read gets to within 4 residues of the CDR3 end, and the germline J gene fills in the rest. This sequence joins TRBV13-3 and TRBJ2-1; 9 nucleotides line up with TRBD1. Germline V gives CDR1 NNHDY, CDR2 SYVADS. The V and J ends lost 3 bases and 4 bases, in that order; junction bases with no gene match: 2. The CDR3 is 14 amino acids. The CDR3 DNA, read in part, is TGTGCCAGCAGTGGGGGGACAGGGTATGCT. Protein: CASSGGTGYA. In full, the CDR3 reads CASSGGTGYAEQFF.

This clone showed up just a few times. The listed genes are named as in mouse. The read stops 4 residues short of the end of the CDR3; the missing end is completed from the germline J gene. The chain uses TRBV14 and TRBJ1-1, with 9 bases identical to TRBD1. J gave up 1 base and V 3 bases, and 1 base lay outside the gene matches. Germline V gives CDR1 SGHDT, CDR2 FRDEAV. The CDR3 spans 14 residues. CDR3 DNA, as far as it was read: TGTGCCAGCAGTTCGGGACAGGGAAACACA. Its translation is CASSSGQGNT. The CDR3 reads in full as CASSSGQGNTEVFF.

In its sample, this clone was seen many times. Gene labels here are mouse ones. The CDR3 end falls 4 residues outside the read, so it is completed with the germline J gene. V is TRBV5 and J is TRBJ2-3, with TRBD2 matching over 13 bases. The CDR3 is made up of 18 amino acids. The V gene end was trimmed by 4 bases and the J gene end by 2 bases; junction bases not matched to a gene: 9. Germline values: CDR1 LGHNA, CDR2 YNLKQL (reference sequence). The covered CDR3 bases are TGTGCCAGCAGCCCTCTTCCGGGACTGGGGGGGGATGCAGAA. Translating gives CASSPLPGLGGDAE. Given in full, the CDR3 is CASSPLPGLGGDAETLYF.

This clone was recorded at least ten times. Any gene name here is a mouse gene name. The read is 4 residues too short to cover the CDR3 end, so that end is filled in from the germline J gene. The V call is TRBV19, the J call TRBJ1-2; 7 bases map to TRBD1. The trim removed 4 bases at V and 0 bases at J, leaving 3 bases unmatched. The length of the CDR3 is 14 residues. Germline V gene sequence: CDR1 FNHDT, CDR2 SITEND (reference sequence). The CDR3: CASSGDSSNSDYTF. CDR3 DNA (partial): TGTGCCAGCAGTGGGGACAGCTCAAACTCC.

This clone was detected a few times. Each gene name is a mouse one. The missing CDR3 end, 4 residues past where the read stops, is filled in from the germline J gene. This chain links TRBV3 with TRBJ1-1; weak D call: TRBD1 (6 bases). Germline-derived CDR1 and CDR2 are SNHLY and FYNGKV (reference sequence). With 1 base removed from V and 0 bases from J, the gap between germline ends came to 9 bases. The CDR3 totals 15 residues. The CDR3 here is CASSLGGTTNTEVFF. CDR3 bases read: TGTGCCAGCAGCTTAGGTGGGACAACAAACACA.

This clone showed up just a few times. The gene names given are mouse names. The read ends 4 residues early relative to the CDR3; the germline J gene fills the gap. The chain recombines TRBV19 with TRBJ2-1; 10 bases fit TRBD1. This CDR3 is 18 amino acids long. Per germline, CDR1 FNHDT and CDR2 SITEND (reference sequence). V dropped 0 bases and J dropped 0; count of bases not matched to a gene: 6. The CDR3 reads CASSIVGDRGHNYAEQFF. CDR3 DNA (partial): TGTGCCAGCAGTATAGTAGGGGACAGGGGCCATAACTATGCT.

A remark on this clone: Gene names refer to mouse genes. CDR3 sequence: CASSMGGYAEQFF. The DNA read from the CDR3 is TGTGCCAGCAGTATGGGGGGCTATGCT. The rearrangement joins TRBV13-3 to TRBJ2-1, with 7 bases aligning to TRBD2. The read finishes 4 residues shy of the CDR3 end, and the germline J gene is used to complete it. Trimming at V came to 4 bases and at J to 3 bases, leaving 1 base not matched to a gene. The length of the CDR3 is 13 residues. From germline, CDR1 is NNHDY and CDR2 SYVADS.